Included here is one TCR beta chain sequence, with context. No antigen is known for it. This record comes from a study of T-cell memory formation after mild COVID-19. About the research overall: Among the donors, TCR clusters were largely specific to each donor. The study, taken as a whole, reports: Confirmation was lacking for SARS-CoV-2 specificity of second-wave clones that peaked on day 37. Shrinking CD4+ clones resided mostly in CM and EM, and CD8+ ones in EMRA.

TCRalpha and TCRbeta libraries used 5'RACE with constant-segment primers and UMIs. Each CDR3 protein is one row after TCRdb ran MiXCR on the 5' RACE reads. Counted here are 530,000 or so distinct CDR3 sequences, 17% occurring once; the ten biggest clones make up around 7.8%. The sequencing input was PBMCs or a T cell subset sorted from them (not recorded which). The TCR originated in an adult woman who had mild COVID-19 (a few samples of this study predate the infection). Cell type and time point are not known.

The DNA for the CDR3 is TGCGCCAGCAGCCAAGATCGAGGGTTTAGCTCCTACAATGAGCAGTTCTTC. It specifies CASSQDRGFSSYNEQFF. V and J are TRBV4-1 and TRBJ2-1; maybe TRBD2 (5 bases). The germline V and J ends were trimmed by 0 bases and 0 bases, with 12 bases remaining between them. The CDR3 has 17 amino acids. Germline V gene data show CDR1 as MGHRA and CDR2 as YSYEKL.